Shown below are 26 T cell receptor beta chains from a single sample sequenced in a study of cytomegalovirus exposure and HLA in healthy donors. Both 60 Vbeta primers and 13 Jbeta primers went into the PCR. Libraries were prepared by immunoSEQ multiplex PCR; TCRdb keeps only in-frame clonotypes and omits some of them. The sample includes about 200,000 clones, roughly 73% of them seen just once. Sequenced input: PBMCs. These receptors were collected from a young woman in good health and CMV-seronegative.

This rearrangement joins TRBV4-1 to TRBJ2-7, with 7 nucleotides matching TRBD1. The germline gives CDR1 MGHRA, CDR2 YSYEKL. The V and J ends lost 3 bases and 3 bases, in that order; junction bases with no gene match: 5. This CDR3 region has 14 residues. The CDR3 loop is CASSHPGQDYEQYF. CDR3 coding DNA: TGCGCCAGCAGCCATCCCGGACAGGACTACGAGCAGTACTTC.

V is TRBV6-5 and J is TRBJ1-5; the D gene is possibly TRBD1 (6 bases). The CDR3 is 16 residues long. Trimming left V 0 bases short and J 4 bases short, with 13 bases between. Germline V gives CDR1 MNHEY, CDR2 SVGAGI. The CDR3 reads CASSYSRGFGNQPQHF. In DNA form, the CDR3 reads TGTGCCAGCAGTTACTCCAGGGGTTTTGGGAATCAGCCCCAGCATTTT.

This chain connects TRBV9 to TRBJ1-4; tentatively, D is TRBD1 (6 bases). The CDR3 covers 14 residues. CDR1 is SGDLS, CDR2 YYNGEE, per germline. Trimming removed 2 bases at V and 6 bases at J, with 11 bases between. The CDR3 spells CASSVGQGYEKLFF. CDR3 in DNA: TGTGCCAGCAGCGTTGGGCAGGGGTATGAAAAACTGTTTTTT.

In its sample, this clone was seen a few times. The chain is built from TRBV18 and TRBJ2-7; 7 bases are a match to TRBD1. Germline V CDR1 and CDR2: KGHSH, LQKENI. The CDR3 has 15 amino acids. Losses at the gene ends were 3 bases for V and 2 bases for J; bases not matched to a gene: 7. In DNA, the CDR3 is TGTGCCAGCTCACCGCTACAGGGGTTTGCCTACGAGCAGTACTTC. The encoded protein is CASSPLQGFAYEQYF. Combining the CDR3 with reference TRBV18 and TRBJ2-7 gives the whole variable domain NAGVMQNPRHLVRRRGQEARLRCSPMKGHSHVYWYRQLPEEGLKFMVYLQKENIIDESGMPKERFSAEFPKEGPSILRIQQVVRGDSAAYFCASSPLQGFAYEQYFGPGTRLTVT.

The CDR3 DNA follows: TGCGCCAGCAGCCTCCTAGCGGGAGGGCGCAACGAGCAGTACTTC. Protein product: CASSLLAGGRNEQYF. The genes are TRBV4-1 and TRBJ2-7; 12 positions match TRBD2. V lost 4 bases, J lost 5 bases, and 6 bases stayed unmatched. Germline V gene lookup returns CDR1 MGHRA and CDR2 YSYEKL. CDR3 length: 15 amino acids.

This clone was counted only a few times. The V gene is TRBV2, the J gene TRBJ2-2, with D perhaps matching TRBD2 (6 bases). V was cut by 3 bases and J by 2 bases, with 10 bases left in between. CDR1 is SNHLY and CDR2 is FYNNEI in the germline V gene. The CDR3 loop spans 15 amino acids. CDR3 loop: CASSEGGFNTGELFF. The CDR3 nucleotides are TGTGCCAGCAGTGAGGGGGGTTTCAACACCGGGGAGCTGTTTTTT.

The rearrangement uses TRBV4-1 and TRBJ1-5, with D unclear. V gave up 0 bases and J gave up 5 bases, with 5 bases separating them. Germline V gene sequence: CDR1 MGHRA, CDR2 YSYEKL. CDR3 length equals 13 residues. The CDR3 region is CASSQDQYQPQHF. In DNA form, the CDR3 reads TGCGCCAGCAGCCAAGATCAATATCAGCCCCAGCATTTT.

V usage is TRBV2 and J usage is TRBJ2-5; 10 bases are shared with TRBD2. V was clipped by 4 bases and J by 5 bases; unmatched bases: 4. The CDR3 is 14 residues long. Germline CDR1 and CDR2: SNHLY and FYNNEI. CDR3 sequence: CASSVGAGGETQYF. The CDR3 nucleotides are TGTGCCAGCAGTGTCGGAGCGGGGGGGGAGACCCAGTACTTC.

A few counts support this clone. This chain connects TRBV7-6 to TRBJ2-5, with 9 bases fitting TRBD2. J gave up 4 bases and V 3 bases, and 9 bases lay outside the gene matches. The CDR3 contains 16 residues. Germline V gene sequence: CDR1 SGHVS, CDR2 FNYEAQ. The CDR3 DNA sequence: TGTGCCAGCAGCTTTGGTAGCGGGAGTGTCGTAGAGACCCAGTACTTC. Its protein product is CASSFGSGSVVETQYF.

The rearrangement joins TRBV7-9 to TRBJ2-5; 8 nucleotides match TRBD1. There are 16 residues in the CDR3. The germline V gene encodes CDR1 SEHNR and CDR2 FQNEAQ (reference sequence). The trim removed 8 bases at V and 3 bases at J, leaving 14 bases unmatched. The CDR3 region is CASRPIPRQGKETQYF. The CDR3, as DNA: TGTGCCAGCCGCCCTATTCCGAGACAGGGGAAAGAGACCCAGTACTTC.

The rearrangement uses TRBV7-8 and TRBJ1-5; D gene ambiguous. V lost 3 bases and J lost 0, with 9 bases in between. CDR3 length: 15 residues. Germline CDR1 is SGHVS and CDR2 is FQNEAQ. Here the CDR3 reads CASSFNSNSNQPQHF. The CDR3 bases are TGTGCCAGCAGCTTCAACAGCAATAGCAATCAGCCCCAGCATTTT.

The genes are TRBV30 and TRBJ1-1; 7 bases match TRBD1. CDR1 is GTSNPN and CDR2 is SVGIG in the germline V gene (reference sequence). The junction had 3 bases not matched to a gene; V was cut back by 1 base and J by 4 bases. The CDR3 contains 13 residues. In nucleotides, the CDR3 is TGTGCCTGGAGTGGACAGGGAAGCACTGAAGCTTTCTTT. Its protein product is CAWSGQGSTEAFF.

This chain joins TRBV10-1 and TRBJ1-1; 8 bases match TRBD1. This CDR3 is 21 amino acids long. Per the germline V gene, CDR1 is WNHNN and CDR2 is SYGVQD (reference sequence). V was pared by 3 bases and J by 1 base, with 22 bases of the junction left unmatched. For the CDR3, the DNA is TGCGCCAGCAGTGACCCTGCCCCTTTCAGGGCAGGGGGCTTGTCGAACACTGAAGCTTTCTTT. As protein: CASSDPAPFRAGGLSNTEAFF.

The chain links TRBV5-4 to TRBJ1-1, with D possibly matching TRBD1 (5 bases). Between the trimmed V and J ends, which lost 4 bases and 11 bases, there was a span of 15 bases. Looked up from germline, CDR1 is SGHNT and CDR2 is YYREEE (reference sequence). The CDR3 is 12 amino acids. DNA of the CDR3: TGTGCCAGCAGCCTGGTTGGGGGGAGGGCTTTCTTT. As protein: CASSLVGGRAFF.

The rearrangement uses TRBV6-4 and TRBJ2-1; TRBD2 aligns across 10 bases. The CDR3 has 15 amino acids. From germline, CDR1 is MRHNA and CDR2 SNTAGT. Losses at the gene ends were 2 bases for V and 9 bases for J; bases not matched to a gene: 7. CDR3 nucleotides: TGTGCCAGCAGTGACGCTAGCGGGAGTATTAGTGAGCAGTTCTTC. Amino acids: CASSDASGSISEQFF.

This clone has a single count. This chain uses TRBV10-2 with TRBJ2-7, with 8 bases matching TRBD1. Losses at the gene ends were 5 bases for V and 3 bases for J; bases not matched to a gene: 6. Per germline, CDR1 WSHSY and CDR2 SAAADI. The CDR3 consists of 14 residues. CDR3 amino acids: CASSQDRALYEQYF. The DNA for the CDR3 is TGCGCCAGCAGTCAGGACAGGGCCCTCTACGAGCAGTACTTC.

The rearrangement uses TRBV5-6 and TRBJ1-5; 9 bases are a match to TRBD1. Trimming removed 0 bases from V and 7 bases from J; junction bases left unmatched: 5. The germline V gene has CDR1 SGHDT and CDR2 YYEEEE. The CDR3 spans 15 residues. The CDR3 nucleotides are TGTGCCAGCAGCTTGGGGGACAGGGTCGGCCAGCCCCAGCATTTT. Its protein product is CASSLGDRVGQPQHF. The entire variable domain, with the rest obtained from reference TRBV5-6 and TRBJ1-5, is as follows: DAGVTQSPTHLIKTRGQQVTLRCSPKSGHDTVSWYQQALGQGPQFIFQYYEEEERQRGNFPDRFSGHQFPNYSSELNVNALLLGDSALYLCASSLGDRVGQPQHFGDGTRLSIL.

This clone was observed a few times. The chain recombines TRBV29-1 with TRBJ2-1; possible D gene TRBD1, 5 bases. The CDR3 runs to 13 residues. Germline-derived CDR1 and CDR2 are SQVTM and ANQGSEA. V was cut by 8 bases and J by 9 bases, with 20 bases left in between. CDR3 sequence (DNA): TGCAGCACCCCTAAGGTGGGGCAGCGTGAGCAGTTCTTC. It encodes CSTPKVGQREQFF.

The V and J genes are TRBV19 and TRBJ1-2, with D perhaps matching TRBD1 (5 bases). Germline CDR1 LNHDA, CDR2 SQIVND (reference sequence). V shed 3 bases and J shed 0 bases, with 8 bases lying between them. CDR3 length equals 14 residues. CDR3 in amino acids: CASSIGGANYGYTF. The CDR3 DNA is TGTGCCAGTAGTATCGGGGGAGCTAACTATGGCTACACCTTC.

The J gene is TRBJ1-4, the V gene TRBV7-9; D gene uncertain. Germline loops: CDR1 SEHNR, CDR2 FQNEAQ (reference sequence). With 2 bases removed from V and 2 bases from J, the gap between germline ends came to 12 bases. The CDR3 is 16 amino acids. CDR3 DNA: TGTGCCAGCAGCTTAATTCTAACCAGGACTAATGAAAAACTGTTTTTT. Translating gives CASSLILTRTNEKLFF.

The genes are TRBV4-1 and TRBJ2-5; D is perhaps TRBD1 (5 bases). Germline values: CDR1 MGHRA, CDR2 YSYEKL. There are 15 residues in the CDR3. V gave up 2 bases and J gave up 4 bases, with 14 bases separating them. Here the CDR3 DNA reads TGCGCCAGCAGCCAATACTTTGGGGCCGGAGAGACCCAGTACTTC. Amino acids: CASSQYFGAGETQYF.

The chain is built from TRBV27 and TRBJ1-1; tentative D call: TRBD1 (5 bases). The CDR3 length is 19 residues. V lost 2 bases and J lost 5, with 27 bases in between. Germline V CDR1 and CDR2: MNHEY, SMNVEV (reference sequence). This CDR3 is CASSLIGARGQPGGTEAFF. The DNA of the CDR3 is TGTGCCAGCAGTTTAATCGGTGCCCGGGGCCAGCCCGGGGGGACTGAAGCTTTCTTT.

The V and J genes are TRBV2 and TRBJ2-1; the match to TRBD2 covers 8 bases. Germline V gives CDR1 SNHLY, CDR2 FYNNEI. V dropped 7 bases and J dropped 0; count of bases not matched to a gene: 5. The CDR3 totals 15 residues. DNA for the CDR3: TGTGCCAGCAAAGTCGGGACTAGCTCCTACAATGAGCAGTTCTTC. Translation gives CASKVGTSSYNEQFF.

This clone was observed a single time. CDR3 sequence reads: CASSYGLAGGYEQYF. The DNA for the CDR3 is TGTGCCAGCAGTTACGGCCTAGCGGGAGGATACGAGCAGTACTTC. J is TRBJ2-7 and V is TRBV6-6, with 11 bases fitting TRBD2. The J segment lost 4 bases and the V segment lost 2 bases, leaving 4 bases of the junction unmatched. The CDR3 spans 15 residues. CDR1 and CDR2 (germline): MNHNY, SVGAGI (reference sequence).

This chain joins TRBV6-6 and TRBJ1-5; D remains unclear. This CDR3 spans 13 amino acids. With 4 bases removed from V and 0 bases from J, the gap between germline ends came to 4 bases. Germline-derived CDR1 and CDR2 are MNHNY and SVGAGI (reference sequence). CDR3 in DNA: TGTGCCAGCAGTTTAAATAGCAATCAGCCCCAGCATTTT. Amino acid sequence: CASSLNSNQPQHF.

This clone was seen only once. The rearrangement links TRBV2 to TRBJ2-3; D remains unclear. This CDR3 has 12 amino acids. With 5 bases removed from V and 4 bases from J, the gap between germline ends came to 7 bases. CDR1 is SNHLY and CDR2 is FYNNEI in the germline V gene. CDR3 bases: TGTGCCAGCAGTTTAGTCGCAGATACGCAGTATTTT. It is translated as CASSLVADTQYF.